The 24 T cell receptor beta chains below come from one sample, sequenced in a study of cytomegalovirus exposure and HLA in healthy donors. A multiplex PCR was run with 60 Vbeta primers and 13 Jbeta primers. Profiled with immunoSEQ multiplex PCR; TCRdb holds only in-frame clones, not every one. The repertoire has 150,000 to 200,000 clones, roughly 80% of them found once; the top ten carry around 4.9%. The sample was PBMCs. The receptor set was obtained from a male donor in good health and CMV-seronegative.

The genes are TRBV7-9 and TRBJ2-5; no clear D gene. V was cut by 2 bases and J by 2 bases, with 9 bases left in between. The CDR3 has 14 amino acids. Germline lookup yields CDR1 SEHNR and CDR2 FQNEAQ (reference sequence). As DNA, the CDR3 is TGTGCCAGCAGCTTATGGTCGGTACAAGAGACCCAGTACTTC. As protein: CASSLWSVQETQYF.

This clone was seen more than once but under ten times. This chain joins TRBV19 and TRBJ2-7, with 7 positions matching TRBD1. Trimming removed 3 bases from V and 3 bases from J; junction bases left unmatched: 2. This CDR3 is 13 amino acids long. The germline V gene has CDR1 LNHDA and CDR2 SQIVND (reference sequence). The CDR3, as DNA: TGTGCCAGTAGTATGGGACAGTTCTACGAGCAGTACTTC. It is translated as CASSMGQFYEQYF.

This clone has only a few counts. Other DNA sequences in this specimen translate into the identical CDR3. The chain links TRBV2 to TRBJ2-7; 10 nucleotides match TRBD1. V was pared by 6 bases and J by 3 bases, with 2 bases of the junction left unmatched. CDR3 length: 13 residues. CDR1 SNHLY and CDR2 FYNNEI come from the germline V gene. Here the CDR3 DNA reads TGTGCCAGCAGCAGGACAGGGGGCTACGAGCAGTACTTC. This sequence encodes CASSRTGGYEQYF.

The chain combines TRBV7-9 with TRBJ2-1; 9 bases line up with TRBD2. J gave up 0 bases and V 1 base, and 7 bases lay outside the gene matches. This CDR3 has 18 amino acids. Germline V gene data show CDR1 as SEHNR and CDR2 as FQNEAQ (reference sequence). The CDR3 spells CASSLVALTSGSYNEQFF. CDR3 bases: TGTGCCAGCAGCTTAGTTGCGCTGACTAGCGGCTCCTACAATGAGCAGTTCTTC. Supplemented by reference TRBV7-9 and TRBJ2-1, the full variable domain reads DTGVSQNPRHKITKRGQNVTFRCDPISEHNRLYWYRQTLGQGPEFLTYFQNEAQLEKSRLLSDRFSAERPKGSFSTLEIQRTEQGDSAMYLCASSLVALTSGSYNEQFFGPGTRLTVL.

This clone was seen only once. The chain couples TRBV19 to TRBJ1-2; D is possibly TRBD1 (6 bases). Germline CDR1 is LNHDA and CDR2 is SQIVND (reference sequence). Trimming removed 1 base from V and 4 bases from J, with 13 bases in between. CDR3 length: 15 residues. The CDR3 is CASSIAPQGSYGYTF. CDR3 nucleotides: TGTGCCAGTAGTATAGCCCCACAGGGATCCTATGGCTACACCTTC.

The chain combines TRBV7-2 with TRBJ2-7, with 7 nucleotides matching TRBD2. V was clipped by 0 bases and J by 3 bases; unmatched bases: 2. Germline V gives CDR1 SGHTA, CDR2 FQGNSA. The CDR3 totals 14 residues. As DNA, the CDR3 is TGTGCCAGCAGCTTAGCGGCTAGCGGCTACGAGCAGTACTTC. Encoded protein: CASSLAASGYEQYF.

The rearrangement links TRBV11-2 to TRBJ2-6; unclear D gene. The CDR3 runs 18 residues. Germline V gene data show CDR1 as SGHAT and CDR2 as FQNNGV. Trimming shortened V by 7 bases and J by 0 bases, and 19 bases separated the two germline ends. The DNA of the CDR3 is TGTGCCAGCACCCCCGCGAGGTCCTACCGCTCTGGGGCCAACGTCCTGACTTTC. It is translated as CASTPARSYRSGANVLTF.

This chain's CDR3 is CASSLASGSSGGELFF. The CDR3 bases are TGTGCCAGCAGTCTGGCTAGCGGGAGTTCTGGCGGGGAGCTGTTTTTT. The chain combines TRBV6-4 with TRBJ2-2; 10 positions match TRBD2. Germline CDR1 and CDR2: MRHNA and SNTAGT. V shed 5 bases and J 7 bases; nucleotides not matched to a gene: 10. This CDR3 spans 16 amino acids.

CDR3 loop: CASSQGRQGNYSPLHF. In DNA form, the CDR3 reads TGTGCCAGCAGCCAAGGTCGCCAGGGGAATTATTCACCCCTCCACTTT. The J gene is TRBJ1-6, the V gene TRBV4-2; possibly TRBD1 for D (6 bases). Between the trimmed V and J ends, which lost 1 base and 8 bases, there was a span of 15 bases. The CDR3 has 16 residues. Germline CDR1 LGHNA, CDR2 YNFKEQ.

This clone was seen just once. The chain couples TRBV27 to TRBJ1-5; D might be TRBD1 (6 bases). The CDR3 runs 12 residues. CDR1 is MNHEY and CDR2 is SMNVEV in the germline V gene (reference sequence). The ends were cut back, 11 bases at V and 9 bases at J, with 17 bases in the middle. The CDR3 region is CAAGAGLGPQHF. The CDR3 DNA reads as TGTGCCGCGGGGGCGGGGCTCGGGCCCCAGCATTTT.

The chain carries TRBV29-1 and TRBJ1-4; D uncertain. The germline gives CDR1 SQVTM, CDR2 ANQGSEA. V was trimmed by 5 bases and J by 0 bases, leaving 7 bases between them. CDR3 size: 13 residues. The CDR3 sequence is CSVQRATNEKLFF. CDR3 nucleotide sequence: TGCAGCGTTCAGCGGGCAACTAATGAAAAACTGTTTTTT. Full variable domain (remainder filled in from reference TRBV29-1 and TRBJ1-4): SAVISQKPSRDICQRGTSLTIQCQVDSQVTMMFWYRQQPGQSLTLIATANQGSEATYESGFVIDKFPISRPNLTFSTLTVSNMSPEDSSIYLCSVQRATNEKLFFGSGTQLSVL.

In this sample, this clone turned up a few times. The chain recombines TRBV5-1 with TRBJ2-7, with D possibly being TRBD1 (6 bases). CDR1 and CDR2 from the germline V gene are SGHRS and YFSETQ. This CDR3 contains 13 residues. V dropped 2 bases and J dropped 3 bases, with 9 bases sitting between them. The CDR3 DNA is TGCGCCAGCAGCTTTCAGGGGAACTACGAGCAGTACTTC. Translating gives CASSFQGNYEQYF.

This clone has more than one count but fewer than ten. The chain's CDR3 is CASSDGQYTEAFF. CDR3 nucleotide sequence: TGTGCCAGCAGTGATGGACAGTACACTGAAGCTTTCTTT. The chain has TRBV6-1 and TRBJ1-1; maybe TRBD1 (6 bases). Germline V CDR1 and CDR2: MNHNS, SASEGT. V lost 3 bases and J 3 bases, leaving 8 bases between the germline ends. The CDR3 is made up of 13 amino acids.

In regard to this clone: Other DNA sequences in the sample encode the same CDR3. The chain combines TRBV5-1 with TRBJ2-3; no clear D gene. Looked up from germline, CDR1 is SGHRS and CDR2 is YFSETQ. The V end was cut by 0 bases, the J end by 0 bases, with 11 bases between. The CDR3 has 16 amino acids. This chain's CDR3 is CASSLAAVPSTDTQYF. The DNA for the CDR3 is TGCGCCAGCAGCTTGGCCGCAGTCCCTAGCACAGATACGCAGTATTTT. Drawing the rest from reference TRBV5-1 and TRBJ2-3, the complete variable domain is KAGVTQTPRYLIKTRGQQVTLSCSPISGHRSVSWYQQTPGQGLQFLFEYFSETQRNKGNFPGRFSGRQFSNSRSEMNVSTLELGDSALYLCASSLAAVPSTDTQYFGPGTRLTVL.

V usage is TRBV13 and J usage is TRBJ1-2; TRBD1 aligns across 7 bases. This CDR3 contains 15 residues. V shed 5 bases, J shed 4 bases, and the junction held 10 bases outside the gene matches. Germline V gene lookup returns CDR1 PRHDT and CDR2 FYEKMQ (reference sequence). CDR3 sequence reads: CASSEDRSTFYGYTF. The CDR3 DNA is TGTGCCAGCAGCGAGGACAGGTCGACTTTCTATGGCTACACCTTC.

This chain connects TRBV2 to TRBJ1-4; D is undetermined. The CDR3 length is 14 residues. The V end lost 9 bases, the J end lost 0 bases, and 11 bases lay between the germline ends. CDR1 is SNHLY and CDR2 is FYNNEI in the germline V gene. This CDR3 reads CASSWPSTNEKLFF. DNA of the CDR3: TGTGCCAGTTCCTGGCCATCAACTAATGAAAAACTGTTTTTT.

The chain employs TRBV7-8 and TRBJ1-5; 7 bases agree with TRBD1. Germline-derived CDR1 and CDR2 are SGHVS and FQNEAQ. The J segment lost 7 bases and the V segment lost 5 bases, leaving 5 bases of the junction unmatched. The CDR3 spans 13 residues. Here the CDR3 reads CASSKRQGQPQHF. CDR3 in DNA: TGTGCCAGCAGCAAAAGACAGGGACAGCCCCAGCATTTT.

The V and J genes are TRBV28 and TRBJ1-3, with D possibly TRBD1 on 5 matching bases. The CDR3 runs 15 residues. CDR1 and CDR2 from the germline V gene are MDHEN and SYDVKM. V dropped 1 base and J dropped 1 base, with 8 bases sitting between them. This CDR3 is CASSLYGGSGNTIYF. CDR3 coding DNA: TGTGCCAGCAGTTTATACGGGGGGTCTGGAAACACCATATATTTT.

The chain combines TRBV5-8 with TRBJ2-2; 7 bases fit TRBD1. The CDR3 is 15 amino acids. CDR1 SGHTS and CDR2 YDEGEE come from the germline V gene. V lost 5 bases and J lost 2; bases outside the gene matches: 6. The CDR3 coding sequence is TGTGCCAGCAGAGCAGACAGGGACAACACCGGGGAGCTGTTTTTT. Amino acid sequence: CASRADRDNTGELFF.

The chain uses TRBV25-1 and TRBJ2-3; D not resolved. The CDR3 spans 12 residues. Trimming cost V 6 bases and J 0 bases, with 4 bases left between them. Germline lookup yields CDR1 MGHDK and CDR2 SYGVNS. Here the CDR3 DNA reads TGTGCCAGCAGCCTTAGCACAGATACGCAGTATTTT. Protein: CASSLSTDTQYF.

The CDR3 reads CASSLRGVYTNTEAFF. The CDR3 DNA reads TGTGCCAGCTCACTCAGGGGCGTTTATACAAACACTGAAGCTTTCTTT. V and J are TRBV18 and TRBJ1-1; D is perhaps TRBD1 (6 bases). This CDR3 has 16 amino acids. The germline CDR1 and CDR2 sequences are KGHSH and LQKENI. Trimming removed 4 bases from V and 2 bases from J, with 17 bases in between.

The chain uses TRBV27 and TRBJ2-7; TRBD1 aligns across 8 bases. With V trimmed by 7 bases and J by 2 bases, 4 bases remained unmatched. The CDR3 length is 13 residues. Germline V gives CDR1 MNHEY, CDR2 SMNVEV (reference sequence). Written as DNA, the CDR3 is TGTGCCAGCAAGGCAGGGGGCACCTACGAGCAGTACTTC. This encodes CASKAGGTYEQYF.

V gene TRBV10-3 combines with J gene TRBJ2-3; the D gene is possibly TRBD2 (6 bases). V lost 0 bases and J 8 bases, leaving 6 bases between the germline ends. The CDR3 has 12 amino acids. CDR1 is ENHRY and CDR2 is SYGVKD in the germline V gene. The DNA of the CDR3 is TGTGCCATCAGTGAGTCCGGGGGTACGCAGTATTTT. Amino acids: CAISESGGTQYF.

V gene TRBV27 combines with J gene TRBJ2-2; 14 nucleotides line up with TRBD2. This CDR3 spans 21 amino acids. Germline CDR1 MNHEY, CDR2 SMNVEV (reference sequence). V lost 5 bases and J lost 2; bases outside the gene matches: 16. The CDR3 nucleotides are TGTGCCAGCAGTCCCAAATCCCCCGGGACTAGCGGGGGAGCTAACACCGGGGAGCTGTTTTTT. It specifies CASSPKSPGTSGGANTGELFF.